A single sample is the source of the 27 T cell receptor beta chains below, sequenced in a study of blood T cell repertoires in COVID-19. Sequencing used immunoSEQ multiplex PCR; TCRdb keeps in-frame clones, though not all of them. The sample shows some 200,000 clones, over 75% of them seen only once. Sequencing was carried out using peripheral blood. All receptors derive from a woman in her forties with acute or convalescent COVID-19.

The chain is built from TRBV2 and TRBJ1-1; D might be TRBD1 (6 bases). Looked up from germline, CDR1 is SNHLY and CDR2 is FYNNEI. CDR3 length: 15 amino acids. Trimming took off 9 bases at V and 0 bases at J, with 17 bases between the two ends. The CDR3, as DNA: TGTGCCAGTCTTCCGGACAGTCGGGTGAACACTGAAGCTTTCTTT. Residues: CASLPDSRVNTEAFF.

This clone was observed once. The CDR3 DNA is TGTGCCCGAGCGCCCCGGACACCGAACACCGGGGAGCTGTTTTTT. Protein: CARAPRTPNTGELFF. The chain recombines TRBV21-1 with TRBJ2-2; the D call in the table, TRBD1, was not verified against the DNA. TRBV21-1 is flagged as a pseudogene. The CDR3 has 15 amino acids.

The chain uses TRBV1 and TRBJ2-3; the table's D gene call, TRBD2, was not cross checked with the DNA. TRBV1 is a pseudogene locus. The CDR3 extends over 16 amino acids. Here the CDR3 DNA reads TGCACCAGCAGCCAAGTAAGGGAGTCGGACACAGATACGCAGTATTTT. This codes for CTSSQVRESDTDTQYF.

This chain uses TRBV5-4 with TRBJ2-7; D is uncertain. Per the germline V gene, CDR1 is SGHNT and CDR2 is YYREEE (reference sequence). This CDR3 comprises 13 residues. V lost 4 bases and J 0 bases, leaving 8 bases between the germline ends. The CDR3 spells CASSRENSYEQYV. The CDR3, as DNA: TGTGCCAGCAGCCGAGAAAACTCCTACGAGCAGTACGTC.

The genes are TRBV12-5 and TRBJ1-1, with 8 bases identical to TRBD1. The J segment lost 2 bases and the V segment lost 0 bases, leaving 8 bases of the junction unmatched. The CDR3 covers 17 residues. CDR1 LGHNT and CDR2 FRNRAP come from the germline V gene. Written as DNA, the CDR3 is TGTGCTAGTGGTTTGGTCCCTTCCGGACAGGGAAACACTGAAGCTTTCTTT. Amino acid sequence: CASGLVPSGQGNTEAFF.

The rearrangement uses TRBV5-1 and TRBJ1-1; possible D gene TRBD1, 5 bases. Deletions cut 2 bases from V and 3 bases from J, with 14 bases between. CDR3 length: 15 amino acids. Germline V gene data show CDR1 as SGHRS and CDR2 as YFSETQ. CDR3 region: CASSFKWGGDTEAFF. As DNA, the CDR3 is TGCGCCAGCAGCTTTAAATGGGGGGGAGACACTGAAGCTTTCTTT.

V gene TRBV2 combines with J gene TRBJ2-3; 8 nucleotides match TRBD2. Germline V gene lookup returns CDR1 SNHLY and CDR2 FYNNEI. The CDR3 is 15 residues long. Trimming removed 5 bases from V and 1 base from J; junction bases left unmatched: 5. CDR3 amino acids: CASSTRTSRTDTQYF. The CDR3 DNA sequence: TGTGCCAGCAGTACTCGGACTAGCCGCACAGATACGCAGTATTTT.

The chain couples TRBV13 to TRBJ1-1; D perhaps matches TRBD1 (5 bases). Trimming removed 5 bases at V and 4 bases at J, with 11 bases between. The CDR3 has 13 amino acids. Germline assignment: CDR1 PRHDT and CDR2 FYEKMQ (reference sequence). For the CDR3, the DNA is TGTGCCAGCAGCCACCGCGGGGCCACTGAAGCTTTCTTT. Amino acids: CASSHRGATEAFF.

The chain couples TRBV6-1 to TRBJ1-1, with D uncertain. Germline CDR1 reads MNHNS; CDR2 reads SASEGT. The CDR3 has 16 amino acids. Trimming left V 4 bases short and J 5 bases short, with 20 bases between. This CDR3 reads CASSATLGSLWTEAFF. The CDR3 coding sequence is TGTGCCAGCAGTGCCACTCTTGGTTCTTTGTGGACTGAAGCTTTCTTT.

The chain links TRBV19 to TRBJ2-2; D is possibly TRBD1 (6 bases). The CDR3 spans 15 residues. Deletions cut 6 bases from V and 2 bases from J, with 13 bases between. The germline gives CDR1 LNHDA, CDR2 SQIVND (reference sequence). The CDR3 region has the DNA TGTGCCAGTAGCCCACTACAGGGAAACACCGGGGAGCTGTTTTTT. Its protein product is CASSPLQGNTGELFF. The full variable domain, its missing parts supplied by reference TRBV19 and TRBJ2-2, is DGGITQSPKYLFRKEGQNVTLSCEQNLNHDAMYWYRQDPGQGLRLIYYSQIVNDFQKGDIAEGYSVSREKKESFPLTVTSAQKNPTAFYLCASSPLQGNTGELFFGEGSRLTVL.

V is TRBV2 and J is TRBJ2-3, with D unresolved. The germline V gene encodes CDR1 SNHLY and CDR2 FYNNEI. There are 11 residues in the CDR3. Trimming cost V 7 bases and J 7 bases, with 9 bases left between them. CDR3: CASTIGHTQYF. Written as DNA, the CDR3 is TGTGCCAGCACCATCGGTCATACGCAGTATTTT. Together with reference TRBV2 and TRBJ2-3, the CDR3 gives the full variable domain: EPEVTQTPSHQVTQMGQEVILRCVPISNHLYFYWYRQILGQKVEFLVSFYNNEISEKSEIFDDQFSVERPDGSNFTLKIRSTKLEDSAMYFCASTIGHTQYFGPGTRLTVL.

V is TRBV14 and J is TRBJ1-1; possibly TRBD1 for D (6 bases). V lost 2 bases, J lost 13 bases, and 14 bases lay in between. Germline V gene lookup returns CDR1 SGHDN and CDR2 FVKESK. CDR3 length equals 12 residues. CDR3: CASSQFRTDCFF. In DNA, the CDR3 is TGTGCCAGCAGCCAATTTCGGACAGATTGTTTCTTT.

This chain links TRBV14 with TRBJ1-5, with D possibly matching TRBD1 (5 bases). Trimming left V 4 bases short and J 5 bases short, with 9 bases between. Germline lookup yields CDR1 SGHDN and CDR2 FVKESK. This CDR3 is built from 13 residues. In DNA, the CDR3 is TGTGCCAGCAGCCCGGGGACTTATCAGCCCCAGCATTTT. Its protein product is CASSPGTYQPQHF.

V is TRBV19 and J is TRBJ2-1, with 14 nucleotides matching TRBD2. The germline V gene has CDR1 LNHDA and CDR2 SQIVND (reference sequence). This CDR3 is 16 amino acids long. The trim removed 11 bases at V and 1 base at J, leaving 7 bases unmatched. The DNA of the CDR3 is TGTGCCTGGGGACTAGCGGGGGTTAAGTCCTACAATGAGCAGTTCTTC. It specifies CAWGLAGVKSYNEQFF. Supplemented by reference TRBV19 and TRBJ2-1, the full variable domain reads DGGITQSPKYLFRKEGQNVTLSCEQNLNHDAMYWYRQDPGQGLRLIYYSQIVNDFQKGDIAEGYSVSREKKESFPLTVTSAQKNPTAFYLCAWGLAGVKSYNEQFFGPGTRLTVL.

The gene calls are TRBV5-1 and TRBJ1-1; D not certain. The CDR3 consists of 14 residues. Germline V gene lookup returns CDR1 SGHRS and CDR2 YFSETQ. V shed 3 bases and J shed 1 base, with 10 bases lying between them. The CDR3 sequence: CASSYVDTNTEAFF. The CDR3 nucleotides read TGCGCCAGCAGCTACGTAGACACGAACACTGAAGCTTTCTTT. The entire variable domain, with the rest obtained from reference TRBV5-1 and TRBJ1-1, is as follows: KAGVTQTPRYLIKTRGQQVTLSCSPISGHRSVSWYQQTPGQGLQFLFEYFSETQRNKGNFPGRFSGRQFSNSRSEMNVSTLELGDSALYLCASSYVDTNTEAFFGQGTRLTVV.

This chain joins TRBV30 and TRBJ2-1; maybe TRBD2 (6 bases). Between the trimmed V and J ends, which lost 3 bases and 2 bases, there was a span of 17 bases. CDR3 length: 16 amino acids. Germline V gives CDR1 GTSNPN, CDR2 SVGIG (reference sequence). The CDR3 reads CAWRRGDLAPYNEQFF. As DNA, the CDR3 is TGTGCCTGGAGAAGAGGGGACTTAGCCCCCTACAATGAGCAGTTCTTC. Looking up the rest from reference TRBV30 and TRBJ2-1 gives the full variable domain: SQTIHQWPATLVQPVGSPLSLECTVEGTSNPNLYWYRQAAGRGLQLLFYSVGIGQISSEVPQNLSASRPQDRQFILSSKKLLLSDSGFYLCAWRRGDLAPYNEQFFGPGTRLTVL.

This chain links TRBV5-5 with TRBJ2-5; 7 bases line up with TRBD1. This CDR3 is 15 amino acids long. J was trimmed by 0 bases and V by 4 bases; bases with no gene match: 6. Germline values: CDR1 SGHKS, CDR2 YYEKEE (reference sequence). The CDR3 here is CASSLTGQNQETQYF. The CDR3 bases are TGTGCCAGCAGCCTCACGGGACAGAACCAAGAGACCCAGTACTTC.

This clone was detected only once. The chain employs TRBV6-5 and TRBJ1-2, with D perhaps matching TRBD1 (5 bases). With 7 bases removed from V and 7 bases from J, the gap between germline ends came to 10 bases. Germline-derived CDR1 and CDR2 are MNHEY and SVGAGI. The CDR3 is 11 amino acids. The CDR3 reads CASIGVGGYTF. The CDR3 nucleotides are TGTGCCAGCATAGGGGTTGGTGGCTACACCTTC.

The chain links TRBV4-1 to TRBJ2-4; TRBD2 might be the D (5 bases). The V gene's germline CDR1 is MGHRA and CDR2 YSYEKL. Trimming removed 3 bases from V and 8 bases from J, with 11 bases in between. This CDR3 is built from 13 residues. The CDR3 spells CASSQPGKDIQYF. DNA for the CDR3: TGCGCCAGCAGCCAGCCGGGAAAGGACATTCAGTACTTC.

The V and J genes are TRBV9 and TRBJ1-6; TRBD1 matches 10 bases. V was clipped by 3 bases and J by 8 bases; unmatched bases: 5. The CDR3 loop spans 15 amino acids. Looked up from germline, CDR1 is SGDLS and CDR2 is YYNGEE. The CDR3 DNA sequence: TGTGCCAGCAGCGCGACAGGGGGCATCGATTCACCCCTCCACTTT. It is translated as CASSATGGIDSPLHF.

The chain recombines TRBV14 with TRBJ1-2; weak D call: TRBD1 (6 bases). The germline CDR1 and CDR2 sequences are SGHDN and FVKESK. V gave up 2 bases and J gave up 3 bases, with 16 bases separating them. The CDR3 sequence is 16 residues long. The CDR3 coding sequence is TGTGCCAGCAGCCAACGAAGTGGACAGCTCGACTATGGCTACACCTTC. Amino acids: CASSQRSGQLDYGYTF.

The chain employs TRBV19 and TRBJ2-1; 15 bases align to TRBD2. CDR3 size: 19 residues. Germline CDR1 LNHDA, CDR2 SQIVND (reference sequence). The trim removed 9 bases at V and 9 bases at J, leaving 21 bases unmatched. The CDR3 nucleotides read TGTGCCAGCCACGGCGGCGGGACTAGCGGGGGGCCGGGTCGTGTTGAGCAGTTCTTC. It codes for CASHGGGTSGGPGRVEQFF.

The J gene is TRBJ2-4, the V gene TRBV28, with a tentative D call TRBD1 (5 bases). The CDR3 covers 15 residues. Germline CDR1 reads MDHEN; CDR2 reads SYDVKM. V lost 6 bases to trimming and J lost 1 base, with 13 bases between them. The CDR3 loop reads CASSTQVQAKNIQYF. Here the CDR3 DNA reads TGTGCCAGCAGCACACAGGTTCAGGCCAAAAACATTCAGTACTTC. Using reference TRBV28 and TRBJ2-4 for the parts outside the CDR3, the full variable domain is DVKVTQSSRYLVKRTGEKVFLECVQDMDHENMFWYRQDPGLGLRLIYFSYDVKMKEKGDIPEGYSVSREKKERFSLILESASTNQTSMYLCASSTQVQAKNIQYFGAGTRLSVL.

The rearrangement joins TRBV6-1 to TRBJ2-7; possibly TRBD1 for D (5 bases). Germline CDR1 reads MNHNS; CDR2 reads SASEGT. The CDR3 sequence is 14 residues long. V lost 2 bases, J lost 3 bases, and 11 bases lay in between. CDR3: CASSESGASYEQYV. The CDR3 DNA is TGTGCCAGCAGTGAATCTGGGGCAAGCTACGAGCAGTACGTC.

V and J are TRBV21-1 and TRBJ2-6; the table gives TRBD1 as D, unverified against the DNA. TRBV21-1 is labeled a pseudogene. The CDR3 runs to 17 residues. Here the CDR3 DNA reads TGTGCCAGCATCCTCCGGGACAGGATCTCTGGGGCCAACGTCCTGACTTTC. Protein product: CASILRDRISGANVLTF.

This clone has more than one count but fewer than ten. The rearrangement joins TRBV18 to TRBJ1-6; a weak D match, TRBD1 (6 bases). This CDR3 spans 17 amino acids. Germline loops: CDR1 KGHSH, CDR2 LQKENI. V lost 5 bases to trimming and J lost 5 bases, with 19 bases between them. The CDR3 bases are TGTGCCAGCTCATCTGCAGGGCCCCAGGGGAATAATTCACCCCTCCACTTT. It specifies CASSSAGPQGNNSPLHF.

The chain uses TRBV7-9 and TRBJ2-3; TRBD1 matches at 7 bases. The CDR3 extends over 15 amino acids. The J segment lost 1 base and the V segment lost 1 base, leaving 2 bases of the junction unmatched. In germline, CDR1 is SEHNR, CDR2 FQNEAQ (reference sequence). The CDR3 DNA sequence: TGTGCCAGCAGCTTAGAAGGGACAGGCACAGATACGCAGTATTTT. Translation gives CASSLEGTGTDTQYF.